This is a list of T cell receptor beta chains from one sample in a study of shared clonotypes between healthy human individuals. Data came from immunoSEQ multiplex PCR; TCRdb stores just in-frame clones and leaves some out. The data show roughly 96,000 clones, with approximately 51% seen just once and approximately 16% held by the top ten. The sequencing input was PBMCs. The receptors come from a woman aged 40 to 50 in good health. Some clones in this sample may be carry-over from other donors' samples. The CDR3 runs from the conserved cysteine through the conserved F or W. D genes are given only for firm matches. Part of the rows lack a size; the others show once, few, many or a class for expanded clones.

13	-	-	TRBV28	TRBJ2-5	TGTGCCAGCACCTCTCGCCTATCAGAGACCCAGTACTTC	CASTSRLSETQYF
15	few	TRBD1	TRBV28	TRBJ2-7	TGTGCCAGCAGTCCCGGGACAGCCTTCTCCTACGAGCAGTACTTC	CASSPGTAFSYEQYF
17	once	TRBD1	TRBV18	TRBJ1-2	TGTGCCAGCTCACCGGACAGGGGCGGGTTTCGGGCCTATGGCTACACCTTC	CASSPDRGGFRAYGYTF
15	-	-	TRBV21-1	TRBJ1-1	TGTGCCAGCAGCAAAGAGGTAGAAGGGAGCGCTGAAGCTTTCTTT	CASSKEVEGSAEAFF
11	few	-	TRBV5-1	TRBJ1-1	TGCGCCAGTCATGGGAACACTGAAGCTTTCTTT	CASHGNTEAFF
15	-	TRBD2	TRBV29-1	TRBJ2-2	TGCAGCGTTGCTGGTGGTAGCGGGAGGGGCGGGGAGCTGTTTTTT	CSVAGGSGRGGELFF
14	-	-	TRBV18	TRBJ2-5	TGTGCCAGCTCACCCTTATGGGGTGGGGAGACCCAGTACTTC	CASSPLWGGETQYF
15	few	-	TRBV4-3	TRBJ2-7	TGCGCCAGCAGCCAAGGGAGGACGACCTCCTACGAGCAGTACTTC	CASSQGRTTSYEQYF
15	-	-	TRBV28	TRBJ2-1	TGTGCCAGCTCGGGACCCATTTTTACCCACAGTGAGCAGTTCTTC	CASSGPIFTHSEQFF
14	once	-	TRBV5-6	TRBJ1-1	TGTGCCAGCAGCTGGGGACGTATGAACACTGAAGCTTTCTTT	CASSWGRMNTEAFF
13	few	-	TRBV4-3	TRBJ1-4	TGCGCCAGCAGCCAAGATTCCACCGGAGAACTGTTTTTT	CASSQDSTGELFF
13	few	TRBD2	TRBV15	TRBJ2-7	TGTGCCACCAGGACTAGCGGGGACTACGAGCAGTACTTC	CATRTSGDYEQYF
14	-	-	TRBV6-5	TRBJ1-5	TGTGCCAGCAGCCCCTCAAGTGGGGATCAGCCCCAGCATTTT	CASSPSSGDQPQHF
16	-	-	TRBV28	TRBJ1-5	TGTGCCAGCAGGGGGGCGGGACAAAGTTGGTCCCAGCCCCAGCATTTT	CASRGAGQSWSQPQHF
12	few	TRBD1	TRBV30	TRBJ1-6	TGTGCCTGGGACAGGGAAGGATCACCCCTCCACTTT	CAWDREGSPLHF
15	-	-	TRBV10-1	TRBJ2-1	TGCGCCAGCAGTGAGTATGGCTTGCCCCTCAATGAGCAGTTCTTC	CASSEYGLPLNEQFF
16	many	TRBD1	TRBV5-1	TRBJ2-1	TGCGCCAGCAGCTTGGACGGACAGGGGGGTCTTGGTGAGCAGTTCTTC	CASSLDGQGGLGEQFF
13	-	-	TRBV29-1	TRBJ1-1	TGCAGCGTTAGGGTAGGGGCTGACACTGAAGCTTTCTTT	CSVRVGADTEAFF
11	-	-	TRBV4-2	TRBJ2-7	TGTGCCAGCAGCCAGTTTCGAGAGCAGTACTTC	CASSQFREQYF
16	-	-	TRBV5-1	TRBJ2-1	TGCGCCAGCAGCCCGGAGGGGCCCACATCCTACAATGAGCAGTTCTTC	CASSPEGPTSYNEQFF
15	many	-	TRBV5-1	TRBJ1-3	TGCGCCAGCAGCTTGGCGGGGCTCTCTGGAAACACCATATATTTT	CASSLAGLSGNTIYF
15	-	TRBD2	TRBV5-4	TRBJ2-1	TGTGCCAGCAGCTTGGTTAGCGGGGGGAGGAATGAGCAGTTCTTC	CASSLVSGGRNEQFF
19	few	-	TRBV4-1	TRBJ2-3	TGCGCCAGCAGCCCCAATTTGGGGCACAGGCCCTTAGGCACAGATACGCAGTATTTT	CASSPNLGHRPLGTDTQYF
13	many	TRBD2	TRBV10-2	TRBJ2-7	TGCGCCAGCAGACTCACTAGCGAGTACGAGCAGTACTTC	CASRLTSEYEQYF
14	few	-	TRBV6-4	TRBJ1-5	TGTGCCAGCAGCGGGGAACAGGGTGGACAGCCCCAGCATTTT	CASSGEQGGQPQHF
13	few	-	TRBV11-3	TRBJ2-1	TGTGCCAGCAGCTCCCTAGTCACCGCCGAGCAGTTCTTC	CASSSLVTAEQFF
14	-	-	TRBV19	TRBJ2-7	TGTGCCAGTAAAGGGACGGTGAGCTCCTACGAGCAGTACTTC	CASKGTVSSYEQYF
14	few	-	TRBV28	TRBJ2-5	TGTGCCGGCAGTTTACGGTATGGGAGACAGACCCAGTACTTC	CAGSLRYGRQTQYF
14	-	-	TRBV7-2	TRBJ2-1	TGTGCCAGCAGCTTAGGCGGCCGCAACAATGAGCAGTTCTTC	CASSLGGRNNEQFF
15	-	TRBD1	TRBV4-2	TRBJ1-1	TGTGCCAGCAGCCACCCGGGACAGGGGAACACTGAAGCTTTCTTT	CASSHPGQGNTEAFF
15	many	TRBD2	TRBV15	TRBJ2-1	TGTGCCACCAGCGGGACTAGGAGCTCCTACAATGAGCAGTTCTTC	CATSGTRSSYNEQFF
15	few	-	TRBV2	TRBJ1-5	TGTGCCAGCAAAGTCGGGATCATGGGCAATCAGCCCCAGCATTTT	CASKVGIMGNQPQHF
14	many	-	TRBV7-2	TRBJ2-7	TGTGCCAGCAGCTTCGGAGGGACCTACTACGAGCAGTACTTC	CASSFGGTYYEQYF
15	-	TRBD1	TRBV9	TRBJ1-2	TGTGCCAGCAGTCACGGACAGGGAGGTAACTATGGCTACACCTTC	CASSHGQGGNYGYTF
16	-	TRBD2	TRBV30	TRBJ2-5	TGTGCCTGGAGTGGAGGAGCGGGAGGGCCCGGAGAGACCCAGTACTTC	CAWSGGAGGPGETQYF
14	few	-	TRBV2	TRBJ1-1	TGTGCCAGCAGTGAATATGGGGGCAACACTGAAGCTTTCTTT	CASSEYGGNTEAFF
15	-	TRBD1	TRBV5-1	TRBJ2-6	TGCGCCAGCACCCCAGGGGGCTCTGGGGCCAACGTCCTGACTTTC	CASTPGGSGANVLTF